Below are 4 T cell receptor beta chains sequenced from a single sample in a study of CD8 T cells in Susac syndrome (dated by TCRdb to about 2019). Receptors were amplified or captured by the immunoSEQ multiplex PCR assay. RNA was extracted with the RNeasy kit and 0.5 to 1 ug was reverse transcribed using random hexamers. TCRdb ran its own pipeline on the public reads, namely fastp trimming at Q25 and MiXCR clone calling, and kept in-frame beta chains. One record per CDR3 amino acid sequence lists the most common genes and DNA. Across this sample there are approximately 210,000 distinct CDR3 sequences, with 85% to 95% seen only once. Jointly, the top ten make up about 0.15% of the sample. The source material was CD4+ T cells from PBMCs. The receptors were gathered from a human donor with Susac syndrome.

The gene calls are TRBV10-2 and TRBJ2-6, with a tentative D call TRBD2 (5 bases). Per germline, CDR1 WSHSY and CDR2 SAAADI. V dropped 0 bases and J dropped 4 bases, with 10 bases sitting between them. This CDR3 is 16 amino acids long. CDR3 coding DNA: TGCGCCAGCAGTGAGTCACGGGGTGCAGGGGCCAACGTCCTGACTTTC. Its translation is CASSESRGAGANVLTF.

This rearrangement joins TRBV20-1 to TRBJ2-7, with D perhaps matching TRBD1 or TRBD2 (5 bases each). CDR3 length: 16 amino acids. Germline CDR1 and CDR2: DFQATT and SNEGSKA (reference sequence). V was trimmed by 3 bases and J by 2 bases, leaving 20 bases between them. This CDR3 reads CSARVAGQGATYEQYF. CDR3 in DNA: TGCAGTGCTAGGGTGGCTGGGCAGGGAGCCACCTACGAGCAGTACTTC.

This sequence joins TRBV9 and TRBJ2-3; TRBD2 matches at 12 bases. Germline lookup yields CDR1 SGDLS and CDR2 YYNGEE. Trimming cost V 0 bases and J 2 bases; bases outside gene matches: 4. The CDR3 covers 17 residues. The CDR3 DNA is TGTGCCAGCAGCGTAGATACTAGCGGGGGGTACACAGATACGCAGTATTTT. This codes for CASSVDTSGGYTDTQYF.

The chain joins TRBV12-3 or TRBV12-4 to TRBJ1-1; D uncertain. This CDR3 contains 12 residues. Trimming took 5 bases from V and 8 from J, leaving 12 bases between them. The CDR3 region has the DNA TGTGCCAGCAGTCGTGATGCGGGGGAAGCTTTCTTT. It yields the protein CASSRDAGEAFF.